This entry is about one T cell receptor beta chain. The data were obtained in a study of T cell changes during pregnancy in multiple sclerosis. The CDR3 extends over 15 amino acids. The germline V gene encodes CDR1 ENHRY and CDR2 SYGVKD. V was cut by 4 bases and J by 1 base, with 13 bases left in between. Here immunoSEQ multiplex PCR was the method, and the copy in TCRdb shows in-frame clones only, minus some. This table has roughly 48,000 clones, around 94% appearing once. This rearrangement joins TRBV10-3 to TRBJ1-1, with TRBD1 as a possible D gene (6 bases). The origin of this receptor is a female donor in good health, enrolled as a control in a pregnancy study. Source: CD4+ T cells from peripheral blood mononuclear cells, taken in the second trimester of pregnancy. The CDR3: CAISAGGASNTEAFF. Here the CDR3 DNA reads TGTGCCATCAGTGCGGGGGGGGCTTCGAACACTGAAGCTTTCTTT.